This T cell receptor beta chain was obtained from a study of beta chain features in type 1 diabetes. General study results and limits: Type 1 diabetes patients showed a moderate but significant shortening of TCRB CDR3s in all four CD4+ subsets. HLA influence on TCRB rearrangement stayed unresolved here. For patients, the naive, central memory and Treg TCRB repertoires appeared more alike than for healthy donors.

The J segment lost 0 bases and the V segment lost 4 bases, leaving 5 bases of the junction unmatched. Germline V gene lookup returns CDR1 SGDLS and CDR2 YYNGEE. The CDR3 extends over 15 amino acids. As regards this clone: The antigen remains unidentified.

Expressed TCRB transcripts were sequenced because the entire RNA isolate underwent reverse transcription. Profiled with immunoSEQ multiplex PCR; TCRdb holds only in-frame clones, not every one. The sample consists of 310,000 or so clones, 7% to 9% of them appearing once. The chain recombines TRBV9 with TRBJ1-1; TRBD1 agrees at 8 bases. Sequencing was performed on central memory CD4+ T cells from blood. The sequence was collected from a woman under 30 in good health. The CDR3 loop reads CASSPPTGVNTEAFF. DNA for the CDR3: TGTGCCAGCAGCCCCCCGACAGGGGTGAACACTGAAGCTTTCTTT.